The 21 T cell receptor beta chains below were found in one sample sequenced in a study of cytomegalovirus exposure and HLA in healthy donors. Use of 60 Vbeta and 13 Jbeta primers characterized the PCR. Sequenced by immunoSEQ multiplex PCR; TCRdb stores in-frame clones only, minus some. Of about 210,000 clones in the sample, around 82% were seen once. Sample: PBMCs. The receptor set was obtained from a woman aged 30 to 39 in good health and CMV-seropositive.

The chain has TRBV4-2 and TRBJ1-1, with a weak D call TRBD1 (6 bases). The V gene's germline CDR1 is LGHNA and CDR2 YNFKEQ. The V gene lost 5 bases and the J gene lost 1 base, with 14 bases spanning the gap. This CDR3 spans 15 amino acids. CDR3 coding DNA: TGTGCCAGCAGCATCACCCTGACAGGGAACACTGAAGCTTTCTTT. It translates to CASSITLTGNTEAFF.

This chain joins TRBV28 and TRBJ2-7, with D maybe TRBD1 (6 bases). Between the trimmed V and J ends, which lost 6 bases and 0 bases, there was a span of 15 bases. CDR3 length: 15 residues. CDR1 and CDR2 (germline): MDHEN, SYDVKM. The CDR3 region is CASRRGFFDSYEQYF. DNA of the CDR3: TGTGCCAGCAGAAGGGGGTTCTTTGACTCCTACGAGCAGTACTTC. Drawing the rest from reference TRBV28 and TRBJ2-7, the complete variable domain is DVKVTQSSRYLVKRTGEKVFLECVQDMDHENMFWYRQDPGLGLRLIYFSYDVKMKEKGDIPEGYSVSREKKERFSLILESASTNQTSMYLCASRRGFFDSYEQYFGPGTRLTVT.

This clone came up a few times. This sequence joins TRBV11-3 and TRBJ2-7; the match to TRBD1 covers 9 bases. Germline V gene lookup returns CDR1 SGHNT and CDR2 YENEEA. CDR3 length: 13 amino acids. V shed 4 bases and J 6 bases; nucleotides not matched to a gene: 4. Here the CDR3 reads CASSSDRGGEQYF. CDR3 in DNA: TGTGCCAGCAGCTCGGACAGGGGAGGCGAGCAGTACTTC.

The chain employs TRBV7-2 and TRBJ2-7, with D perhaps TRBD2 (5 bases). There are 16 residues in the CDR3. CDR1 is SGHTA, CDR2 FQGNSA, per germline. V lost 1 base, J lost 2 bases, and 15 bases lay in between. CDR3 region: CASSLVSTGGTYEQYF. The DNA of the CDR3 is TGTGCCAGCAGCTTAGTGTCGACCGGAGGCACCTACGAGCAGTACTTC. Variable domain in full (rest from reference TRBV7-2 and TRBJ2-7): GAGVSQSPSNKVTEKGKDVELRCDPISGHTALYWYRQSLGQGLEFLIYFQGNSAPDKSGLPSDRFSAERTGGSVSTLTIQRTQQEDSAVYLCASSLVSTGGTYEQYFGPGTRLTVT.

The chain has TRBV28 and TRBJ2-7; D may be TRBD2 (6 bases). Germline values: CDR1 MDHEN, CDR2 SYDVKM. V shed 2 bases and J shed 6 bases, with 23 bases lying between them. This CDR3 region has 17 residues. This chain's CDR3 is CASSLRARFTLGGEQYF. The CDR3, as DNA: TGTGCCAGCAGTTTAAGGGCGCGGTTCACTCTGGGGGGCGAGCAGTACTTC.

The V call is TRBV11-3, the J call TRBJ2-1; 10 nucleotides agree with TRBD2. Germline CDR1 SGHNT, CDR2 YENEEA. The trim removed 5 bases at V and 8 bases at J, leaving 12 bases unmatched. CDR3 length: 16 residues. The CDR3 DNA is TGTGCCAGCAGCGGGGGAAGCGGGAGGGCCGCCTATGAGCAGTTCTTC. Encoded protein: CASSGGSGRAAYEQFF.

This chain joins TRBV6-4 and TRBJ2-7; 11 bases map to TRBD2. The length of the CDR3 is 17 residues. Germline CDR1 and CDR2: MRHNA and SNTAGT. V lost 6 bases to trimming and J lost 2 bases; unmatched junction nucleotides: 12. The CDR3 protein is CASRRSSGRRPPYEQYF. CDR3 coding DNA: TGTGCCAGCAGGCGTTCTAGCGGGAGGCGTCCCCCCTACGAGCAGTACTTC.

This chain connects TRBV6-1 to TRBJ1-1; TRBD1 might be the D (5 bases). Per germline, CDR1 MNHNS and CDR2 SASEGT. The CDR3 contains 14 residues. The V and J ends lost 7 bases and 7 bases respectively, with 19 bases between them. The CDR3 DNA reads as TGTGCCAGCACCCGTCTTTCGGGGGTAAATGAAGCTTTCTTT. It codes for CASTRLSGVNEAFF.

The V call is TRBV7-6, the J call TRBJ2-3; D remains ambiguous. This CDR3 has 15 amino acids. Trimming removed 5 bases at V and 0 bases at J, with 12 bases between. CDR1 is SGHVS, CDR2 FNYEAQ, per germline. CDR3 in DNA: TGTGCCAGCAGCGCGACACTTTCTAGCACAGATACGCAGTATTTT. Translation: CASSATLSSTDTQYF.

The genes are TRBV5-4 and TRBJ2-5, with 8 bases identical to TRBD1. Germline V lookup: CDR1 SGHNT, CDR2 YYREEE (reference sequence). CDR3 length: 14 amino acids. With 6 bases clipped from V and 4 bases from J, the junction kept 8 bases outside the gene matches. For the CDR3, the DNA is TGTGCCAGCAACGACAGGGGCGGTGGAGAGACCCAGTACTTC. Translating it yields CASNDRGGGETQYF.

This clone came up once. The V gene is TRBV7-2, the J gene TRBJ1-2; maybe TRBD1 (5 bases). The V gene lost 5 bases and the J gene lost 2 bases, with 15 bases spanning the gap. Germline CDR1 is SGHTA and CDR2 is FQGNSA. This CDR3 contains 15 residues. CDR3 in DNA: TGTGCCAGCAGCCAAAAAGGGGACTCCAACTATGGCTACACCTTC. This encodes CASSQKGDSNYGYTF.

The rearrangement links TRBV5-1 to TRBJ2-7, with D uncertain. V shed 1 base and J shed 3 bases, with 5 bases lying between them. This CDR3 has 12 residues. CDR1 and CDR2 (germline): SGHRS, YFSETQ. CDR3 nucleotide sequence: TGCGCCAGCAGCTTGACTGACTACGAGCAGTACTTC. Encoded protein: CASSLTDYEQYF.

Details on this clone: One junction end disagrees with the germline gene, perhaps due to a read error. The CDR3, as DNA: TGTGCCAGCAGCCAGGGCTCCCACGAGCAGTACTTC. Translating it yields CASSQGSHEQYF. The chain combines TRBV27 with TRBJ2-7; D might be TRBD1 (5 bases). Germline CDR1 is MNHEY and CDR2 is SMNVEV (reference sequence). This CDR3 comprises 12 residues.

This clone has just one count. J is TRBJ1-3 and V is TRBV5-4, with D hard to call. Trimming stripped 3 bases from V and 2 bases from J, with 9 bases between. CDR3 length equals 14 residues. CDR1 SGHNT and CDR2 YYREEE come from the germline V gene (reference sequence). The DNA for the CDR3 is TGTGCCAGCAGCTCCGGAACTACTGGAAACACCATATATTTT. Protein: CASSSGTTGNTIYF. The full variable domain, rest sourced from reference TRBV5-4 and TRBJ1-3, is ETGVTQSPTHLIKTRGQQVTLRCSSQSGHNTVSWYQQALGQGPQFIFQYYREEENGRGNFPPRFSGLQFPNYSSELNVNALELDDSALYLCASSSGTTGNTIYFGEGSWLTVV.

The V gene is TRBV2, the J gene TRBJ2-5; 7 nucleotides align to TRBD1. Germline-derived CDR1 and CDR2 are SNHLY and FYNNEI. The CDR3 length is 11 residues. With V trimmed by 4 bases and J by 14 bases, 7 bases remained unmatched. The CDR3 sequence: CASSVTGLAYF. CDR3 sequence (DNA): TGTGCCAGCAGTGTGACAGGGTTGGCTTACTTC.

The V call is TRBV28, the J call TRBJ1-4, with 7 positions matching TRBD1. Germline assignment: CDR1 MDHEN and CDR2 SYDVKM. The V and J ends lost 4 bases and 6 bases, in that order; junction bases with no gene match: 5. This CDR3 is 14 amino acids long. This CDR3 is CASSWQGGDEKLFF. CDR3 bases: TGTGCCAGCAGTTGGCAGGGGGGAGATGAAAAACTGTTTTTT. Looking up the rest from reference TRBV28 and TRBJ1-4 gives the full variable domain: DVKVTQSSRYLVKRTGEKVFLECVQDMDHENMFWYRQDPGLGLRLIYFSYDVKMKEKGDIPEGYSVSREKKERFSLILESASTNQTSMYLCASSWQGGDEKLFFGSGTQLSVL.

This sequence joins TRBV11-3 and TRBJ2-3; 12 bases match TRBD2. Germline loops: CDR1 SGHNT, CDR2 YENEEA. V was clipped by 2 bases and J by 2 bases; unmatched bases: 2. CDR3 size: 16 residues. CDR3 region: CASSLRLAGATDTQYF. CDR3 bases: TGTGCCAGCAGCTTAAGACTAGCGGGGGCCACAGATACGCAGTATTTT.

This rearrangement joins TRBV4-2 to TRBJ1-1, with 7 positions matching TRBD1. The CDR3 covers 11 residues. V lost 5 bases to trimming and J lost 9 bases; unmatched junction nucleotides: 3. Germline values: CDR1 LGHNA, CDR2 YNFKEQ. This chain's CDR3 is CASSEGQKAFF. CDR3 in DNA: TGTGCCAGCAGCGAGGGACAGAAAGCTTTCTTT.

J is TRBJ2-1 and V is TRBV2; TRBD1 matches at 10 bases. Germline CDR1 reads SNHLY; CDR2 reads FYNNEI. The CDR3 extends over 15 amino acids. Unmatched junction bases numbered 4, after V lost 2 bases and J lost 6 bases. CDR3 loop: CASSEQGQGINEQFF. The CDR3, as DNA: TGTGCCAGCAGTGAACAGGGACAGGGGATCAATGAGCAGTTCTTC.

The V call is TRBV7-2, the J call TRBJ2-6, with unresolved D. V shed 5 bases and J shed 0 bases, with 17 bases lying between them. This CDR3 contains 18 residues. Germline V CDR1 and CDR2: SGHTA, FQGNSA. The CDR3 DNA reads TGTGCCAGCAGCAAGAAACAGCCGTCGCTCTCTGGGGCCAACGTCCTGACTTTC. Translated, it gives CASSKKQPSLSGANVLTF.

The chain is built from TRBV4-1 and TRBJ1-2, with D uncertain. Germline values: CDR1 MGHRA, CDR2 YSYEKL. The CDR3 spans 16 residues. V lost 0 bases and J lost 1, with 12 bases in between. The CDR3 region is CASSQEGRRFNYGYTF. The CDR3 nucleotides read TGCGCCAGCAGCCAAGAAGGCAGGAGGTTTAACTATGGCTACACCTTC.